This T cell receptor beta chain was recorded in a study of CD8 T cells in ankylosing spondylitis. Study outcomes and limitations: The clones that were linked to disease were reported to be significantly enriched in matched synovial fluid samples from ankylosing spondylitis patients. In peripheral blood, disease-linked CD8+ clones occurred at relatively low frequencies.

Quantitative molecular-barcoded 5'-RACE generated the TCR beta libraries. MiXCR was run by TCRdb on the 5' RACE reads, yielding one entry per CDR3 protein. The sample records roughly 230,000 distinct CDR3 sequences, 18% being singletons. Points on this clonotype: Its target is not known.

The length of the CDR3 is 14 residues. From germline, CDR1 is MDHEN and CDR2 SYDVKM. The ends lost 8 bases at V and 4 bases at J; junction bases unmatched: 9. The rearrangement links TRBV28 to TRBJ2-3; 7 nucleotides agree with TRBD2. The origin of this receptor is a male donor with ankylosing spondylitis or in good health (not recorded which). Material: blood, either unsorted or a sorted T cell fraction (not recorded which). CDR3 region: CASPAGEVADTQYF. The DNA for the CDR3 is TGTGCCAGCCCCGCGGGAGAGGTGGCAGATACGCAGTATTTT.